A selection of T cell receptor beta chains follows, all from one sample in a study of blood T cell repertoires in COVID-19. Data came from immunoSEQ multiplex PCR; TCRdb stores just in-frame clones and leaves some out. The table lists approximately 430,000 clones, 70% to 90% of them singletons, with 1.4% in the top ten. Sequenced input: peripheral blood. The receptors were sampled from a woman aged 30 to 39 with active or convalescent COVID-19. The CDR3 runs from the conserved cysteine through the conserved F or W. Each record gives: V gene, J gene, CDR3 protein.

TRBV11-1	TRBJ2-5	CASSLVTGGVRETQYF
TRBV6-6	TRBJ2-3	CASSFRAGGLDTQYF
TRBV5-1	TRBJ2-7	CASRLAGVRSYEQYF
TRBV6-6	TRBJ1-5	CASSRGQGNQPQHF
TRBV15	TRBJ1-2	CATSGGQGWSGYTF
TRBV7-9	TRBJ2-7	CASTHLAVINSYEQYF
TRBV6-7	TRBJ2-7	CASSYSRTPGLAGGHLYEQYF
TRBV2	TRBJ2-2	CASRRLAGNTGELFF
TRBV12-3/TRBV12-4	TRBJ1-2	CASSFGVVNGYTF
TRBV29-1	TRBJ1-1	CSVSTLNTEAFF
TRBV13	TRBJ1-1	CASSLATGTEAFF
TRBV7-8	TRBJ1-5	CASSFLSDRAGNQPQHF
TRBV4-1	TRBJ1-2	CASSQEGWASYGYTF
TRBV11-2	TRBJ2-3	CASSLDHRAGVRADTQYF
TRBV9	TRBJ1-1	CASSDEGMNTEAFF
TRBV5-6	TRBJ2-2	CASSFMVEKPNTGELFF
TRBV7-8	TRBJ2-1	CASSSSDWAYNEQFF
TRBV5-6	TRBJ1-2	CASSLAQATNYGYTF
TRBV5-6	TRBJ2-7	CASSLDRDHEQYF
TRBV11-2	TRBJ1-2	CASSSLLGEGPGYTF
TRBV19	TRBJ1-1	CASSPPVRPEAFF
TRBV28	TRBJ2-1	CASSSPLAGNYNEQFF
TRBV5-1	TRBJ2-3	CASSLLAGDTDTQYF
TRBV2	TRBJ2-1	CASRGLAGGPGQFF
TRBV7-2	TRBJ1-1	CASSPATDPTAEAFF
TRBV6-5	TRBJ1-2	CASSYSLTANYGYTF
TRBV19	TRBJ2-2	CATQSGEALYANTGELFF
TRBV14	TRBJ2-1	CASSQLGASGIGEQFF
TRBV3-1/TRBV3-2	TRBJ2-7	CASSLISGRDSYEQYF
TRBV5-4	TRBJ2-1	CASSLIGQQMYNEQFF